Detailed here is one T cell receptor beta chain. Germline V lookup: CDR1 SGHTA, CDR2 FQGNSA. This CDR3 contains 16 residues. The J segment lost 3 bases and the V segment lost 3 bases, leaving 10 bases of the junction unmatched. Generated by immunoSEQ multiplex PCR, the TCRdb table keeps only in-frame clones and is missing some. The profile covers 2 million or so clones, with 95% appearing a single time and 0.1% to 0.15% taken by the ten largest. This specimen belongs to a study of shared clonotypes between healthy human individuals. The wider study: Per donor, CD8 memory used one plate, CD8 naive used two, CD4 memory used three and CD4 naive used three.

Donors, healthy HIV-negative adults, lacked recent acute infections or vaccinations. Every contributor of samples was a Caucasian grown-up residing in Nashville, Tennessee. This chain uses TRBV7-2 with TRBJ2-5; 7 positions match TRBD2. What was sequenced was naive CD4+ T cells sorted from blood. Subset defined: CD45RA+ positively selected. The source of this sequence is a man aged 18 to 29 in good health. The CDR3 spells CASSFRYGGTEETQYF. The CDR3 bases are TGTGCCAGCAGCTTTAGATACGGGGGGACGGAAGAGACCCAGTACTTC. Full variable domain (rest looked up from reference TRBV7-2 and TRBJ2-5): GAGVSQSPSNKVTEKGKDVELRCDPISGHTALYWYRQSLGQGLEFLIYFQGNSAPDKSGLPSDRFSAERTGGSVSTLTIQRTQQEDSAVYLCASSFRYGGTEETQYFGPGTRLLVL.